One and the same sample provided the 19 T cell receptor beta chains below, sequenced in a study of blood T cell repertoires in COVID-19. Sequenced by immunoSEQ multiplex PCR; TCRdb stores in-frame clones only, minus some. This table holds about 230,000 clones, just over 85% found once. Sample: peripheral blood. All receptors derive from a man aged 50-60 years with COVID-19, enrolled during active disease.

The rearrangement joins TRBV27 to TRBJ2-5, with a weak D call TRBD2 (6 bases). This CDR3 has 20 amino acids. V was clipped by 6 bases and J by 3 bases, with 32 bases between them. From germline, CDR1 is MNHEY and CDR2 SMNVEV (reference sequence). Here the CDR3 reads CASSSERSHQEWGEEETQYF. CDR3 coding DNA: TGTGCCAGCAGCTCAGAGAGGTCCCACCAGGAGTGGGGGGAGGAAGAGACCCAGTACTTC.

The chain joins TRBV5-4 to TRBJ2-7, with D maybe TRBD2 (5 bases). The V end lost 1 base, the J end lost 4 bases, and 12 bases lay between the germline ends. In germline, CDR1 is SGHNT, CDR2 YYREEE (reference sequence). The CDR3 is 14 amino acids. The CDR3, as DNA: TGTGCCAGCAGCTTGCGGGGAATTGCGTACGAGCAGTACTTC. It translates to CASSLRGIAYEQYF.

The chain couples TRBV9 to TRBJ2-1; 7 nucleotides match TRBD1. This CDR3 spans 13 amino acids. Germline-derived CDR1 and CDR2 are SGDLS and YYNGEE. The trim removed 0 bases at V and 7 bases at J, leaving 1 base unmatched. CDR3 loop: CASSVVQGNEQFF. The CDR3 DNA reads TGTGCCAGCAGCGTAGTACAGGGGAATGAGCAGTTCTTC.

The chain uses TRBV7-3 and TRBJ2-1; D possibly corresponds to TRBD2 (7 bases). V shed 5 bases and J shed 3 bases, with 17 bases lying between them. Germline loops: CDR1 SGHTA, CDR2 FQGTGA. The CDR3 is 16 amino acids. This CDR3 reads CASSPLAGANYNEQFF. The CDR3 region has the DNA TGTGCCAGCAGCCCTCTGGCGGGGGCCAACTACAATGAGCAGTTCTTC.

This chain joins TRBV5-1 and TRBJ2-3; D gene ambiguous. From germline, CDR1 is SGHRS and CDR2 YFSETQ. V was cut by 3 bases and J by 0 bases, with 8 bases left in between. The CDR3 contains 14 residues. The DNA of the CDR3 is TGCGCCAGCAGCTCCACAGCAAGCACAGATACGCAGTATTTT. Translating gives CASSSTASTDTQYF.

The chain combines TRBV30 with TRBJ2-1; 9 nucleotides line up with TRBD2. Germline V lookup: CDR1 GTSNPN, CDR2 SVGIG (reference sequence). The ends lost 1 base at V and 6 bases at J; junction bases unmatched: 1. This CDR3 has 13 residues. CDR3 region: CAWSELAGNEQFF. The CDR3 DNA sequence: TGTGCCTGGAGTGAACTAGCGGGCAATGAGCAGTTCTTC. The entire variable domain, with the rest obtained from reference TRBV30 and TRBJ2-1, is as follows: SQTIHQWPATLVQPVGSPLSLECTVEGTSNPNLYWYRQAAGRGLQLLFYSVGIGQISSEVPQNLSASRPQDRQFILSSKKLLLSDSGFYLCAWSELAGNEQFFGPGTRLTVL.

CDR3 residues: CASSISLWAGNYGYTF. The CDR3 DNA sequence: TGTGCCAGTAGTATCTCCCTCTGGGCAGGGAACTATGGCTACACCTTC. This sequence joins TRBV19 and TRBJ1-2; D is possibly TRBD1 (5 bases). V was cut by 3 bases and J by 2 bases, with 16 bases left in between. Germline V lookup: CDR1 LNHDA, CDR2 SQIVND (reference sequence). CDR3 length: 16 amino acids.

The J gene is TRBJ2-1, the V gene TRBV7-2, with TRBD2 identical over 8 bases. The CDR3 is 17 amino acids. The junction had 4 bases not matched to a gene; V was cut back by 0 bases and J by 0 bases. Germline assignment: CDR1 SGHTA and CDR2 FQGNSA. CDR3 region: CASSLALSGSSYNEQFF. CDR3 nucleotides: TGTGCCAGCAGCTTAGCCCTAAGCGGGAGCTCCTACAATGAGCAGTTCTTC. Supplemented by reference TRBV7-2 and TRBJ2-1, the full variable domain reads GAGVSQSPSNKVTEKGKDVELRCDPISGHTALYWYRQSLGQGLEFLIYFQGNSAPDKSGLPSDRFSAERTGGSVSTLTIQRTQQEDSAVYLCASSLALSGSSYNEQFFGPGTRLTVL.

This clone was seen just once. The chain recombines TRBV18 with TRBJ1-1, with TRBD1 matching over 9 bases. Germline loops: CDR1 KGHSH, CDR2 LQKENI. V was clipped by 4 bases and J by 3 bases; unmatched bases: 3. The CDR3 length is 14 residues. CDR3 protein: CASSQGQGDTEAFF. The CDR3 region has the DNA TGTGCCAGCTCACAGGGACAGGGTGACACTGAAGCTTTCTTT.

J is TRBJ2-1 and V is TRBV28, with 7 nucleotides matching TRBD1. The CDR3 consists of 15 residues. With V trimmed by 6 bases and J by 0 bases, 5 bases remained unmatched. Germline lookup yields CDR1 MDHEN and CDR2 SYDVKM. CDR3 in DNA: TGTGCCAGCAGGACGACAGGGAGCTCCTACAATGAGCAGTTCTTC. Translating it yields CASRTTGSSYNEQFF.

V and J are TRBV19 and TRBJ2-1; the match to TRBD1 covers 11 bases. The CDR3 has 15 residues. V gave up 3 bases and J gave up 6 bases; unmatched junction bases: 4. Germline V gene lookup returns CDR1 LNHDA and CDR2 SQIVND (reference sequence). The CDR3 loop reads CASSIGTGGGNEQFF. The CDR3 nucleotides are TGTGCCAGTAGTATCGGGACAGGGGGTGGCAATGAGCAGTTCTTC.

J is TRBJ2-5 and V is TRBV2; D is possibly TRBD2 (6 bases). V gave up 3 bases and J gave up 4 bases, with 15 bases separating them. This CDR3 spans 15 amino acids. Germline values: CDR1 SNHLY, CDR2 FYNNEI. In DNA, the CDR3 is TGTGCCAGCAGTGAGGGCGGAGGGGTTGGAGAGACCCAGTACTTC. Amino acid sequence: CASSEGGGVGETQYF.

A few counts support this clone. The rearrangement uses TRBV28 and TRBJ1-5, with D uncertain. The CDR3 totals 13 residues. Deletions cut 8 bases from V and 0 bases from J, with 8 bases between. The germline gives CDR1 MDHEN, CDR2 SYDVKM. CDR3 DNA: TGTGCCAGCTTAGTAAATAGCAATCAGCCCCAGCATTTT. Translation gives CASLVNSNQPQHF.

The V and J genes are TRBV19 and TRBJ1-2; TRBD1 matches at 8 bases. The V gene's germline CDR1 is LNHDA and CDR2 SQIVND (reference sequence). This CDR3 spans 15 amino acids. V trimming: 5 bases; J trimming: 2 bases; junction bases outside the gene matches: 7. The CDR3 sequence is CASSHRQGKNYGYTF. The CDR3 DNA follows: TGTGCCAGTAGTCACCGACAGGGGAAAAACTATGGCTACACCTTC.

This clone came up once. The chain carries TRBV28 and TRBJ1-6; D gene uncertain. The germline CDR1 and CDR2 sequences are MDHEN and SYDVKM. The length of the CDR3 is 14 residues. The germline V and J ends were trimmed by 3 bases and 3 bases, with 6 bases remaining between them. CDR3: CASSLISYNSPLHF. In DNA, the CDR3 is TGTGCCAGCAGTTTGATCAGCTATAATTCACCCCTCCACTTT.

This chain joins TRBV6-2 or TRBV6-3 and TRBJ1-1; TRBD1 matches at 9 bases. Germline V lookup: CDR1 MNHEY, CDR2 SVGEGT. Trimming at V came to 6 bases and at J to 8 bases, leaving 10 bases not matched to a gene. The CDR3 spans 14 residues. The CDR3 nucleotides are TGTGCCAGCAGCCAAAACACAGGGGGCGGAGAAGCTTTCTTT. Amino acid sequence: CASSQNTGGGEAFF.

V is TRBV28 and J is TRBJ1-2, with D possibly TRBD1 on 6 matching bases. V dropped 6 bases and J dropped 4 bases, with 9 bases sitting between them. Germline values: CDR1 MDHEN, CDR2 SYDVKM. This CDR3 spans 12 amino acids. CDR3 amino acids: CASRGGLYGYTF. For the CDR3, the DNA is TGTGCCAGCAGGGGGGGGCTCTATGGCTACACCTTC.

This chain joins TRBV18 and TRBJ1-1, with 10 bases lining up with TRBD1. Trimming removed 5 bases from V and 5 bases from J; junction bases left unmatched: 2. This CDR3 is built from 13 residues. CDR1 and CDR2 from the germline V gene are KGHSH and LQKENI. The CDR3 DNA is TGTGCCAGCTCAGAGGACAGGGGGACTGAAGCTTTCTTT. Protein: CASSEDRGTEAFF.

The rearrangement links TRBV11-2 to TRBJ2-3; 8 nucleotides align to TRBD1. The CDR3 length is 16 residues. Germline CDR1 reads SGHAT; CDR2 reads FQNNGV. V lost 0 bases to trimming and J lost 3 bases; unmatched junction nucleotides: 5. The CDR3 loop reads CASSLELDRETDTQYF. DNA of the CDR3: TGTGCCAGCAGCTTAGAGCTGGACAGGGAGACAGATACGCAGTATTTT.